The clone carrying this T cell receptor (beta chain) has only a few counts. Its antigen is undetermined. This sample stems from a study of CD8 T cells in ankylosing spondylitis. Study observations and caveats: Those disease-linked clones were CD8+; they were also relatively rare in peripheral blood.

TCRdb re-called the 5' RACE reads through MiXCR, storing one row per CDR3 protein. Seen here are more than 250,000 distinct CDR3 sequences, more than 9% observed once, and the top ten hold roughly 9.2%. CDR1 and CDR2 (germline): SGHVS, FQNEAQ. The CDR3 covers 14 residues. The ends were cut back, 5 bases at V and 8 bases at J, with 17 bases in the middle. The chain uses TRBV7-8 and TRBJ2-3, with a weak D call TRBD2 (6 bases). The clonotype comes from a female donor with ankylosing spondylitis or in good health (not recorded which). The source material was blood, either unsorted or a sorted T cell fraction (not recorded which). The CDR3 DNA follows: TGTGCCAGCAGCCTACGGGACTCTATTGGTACGCAGTATTTT. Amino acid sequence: CASSLRDSIGTQYF.